This is a list of T cell receptor beta chains from one sample in a study of T cell changes during pregnancy in multiple sclerosis. Profiled with immunoSEQ multiplex PCR; TCRdb holds only in-frame clones, not every one. This table has around 31,000 clones, roughly 87% appearing once. The sample in question was CD8+ T cells from peripheral blood mononuclear cells, obtained in the first trimester of pregnancy. These TCRs come from a female donor with multiple sclerosis, enrolled in a pregnancy study. The CDR3 runs from the conserved cysteine through the conserved F or W. The order of the fields is D gene, clone size, V gene, J gene, CDR3 protein, CDR3 DNA. D genes are given only for firm matches. Clone size is not always given. Where it is, it says once, few, many or a class for expanded clones.

NA	NA	TRBV6-1	TRBJ1-5	CASSVSGDSQPQHF	TGTGCCAGCAGTGTTTCAGGGGATAGTCAGCCCCAGCATTTT
TRBD2	NA	TRBV7-9	TRBJ2-1	CASSLFGSSGGFVAREQFF	TGTGCCAGCAGCTTATTCGGGAGCTCCGGGGGGTTCGTTGCTAGGGAGCAGTTCTTC
NA	few	TRBV19	TRBJ1-4	CASSMARGWEKLFF	TGTGCCAGTAGTATGGCCAGGGGTTGGGAAAAACTGTTTTTT
TRBD1	NA	TRBV5-1	TRBJ2-6	CASSWDRGPGANVLTF	TGCGCCAGCAGCTGGGACAGGGGACCTGGGGCCAACGTCCTGACTTTC
NA	NA	TRBV10-3	TRBJ1-3	CAISESTDTTYF	TGTGCCATCAGTGAAAGCACTGACACCACATATTTT
TRBD2	NA	TRBV25-1	TRBJ2-5	CASRSGTSGRETQYF	TGTGCCAGCAGGTCCGGGACTAGCGGGAGGGAGACCCAGTACTTC
TRBD2	NA	TRBV15	TRBJ2-7	CATSRSGLADSYEQYF	TGTGCCACCAGCAGGTCAGGACTAGCGGACTCCTACGAGCAATACTTC
NA	NA	TRBV7-9	TRBJ2-4	CASSQGQSGEDIQYF	TGTGCCAGCAGCCAGGGGCAATCTGGAGAGGACATTCAGTACTTC
NA	few	TRBV27	TRBJ2-7	CASSLNSHYEQYF	TGTGCCAGCAGTTTGAACAGTCACTACGAGCAGTACTTC
NA	NA	TRBV7-8	TRBJ2-1	CASSLSWSEQFF	TGTGCCAGCAGCTTATCGTGGAGTGAGCAGTTCTTC
NA	NA	TRBV18	TRBJ1-2	CASSPTKGQRGLYGYTF	TGTGCCAGCTCACCGACCAAAGGACAGCGGGGGCTGTATGGCTACACCTTC
NA	NA	TRBV27	TRBJ1-2	CASSLRGLNYGYTF	TGTGCCAGCAGTTTAAGGGGCCTTAACTATGGCTACACCTTC
NA	NA	TRBV9	TRBJ2-1	CASSPLVVNEQFF	TGTGCCAGCAGCCCCCTCGTAGTCAATGAGCAGTTCTTC
TRBD1	NA	TRBV4-2	TRBJ2-7	CASSQGQGVYEQYF	TGTGCCAGCAGCCAAGGACAGGGGGTCTACGAGCAGTACTTC
NA	NA	TRBV2	TRBJ2-1	CASSEELARGDNEQFF	TGTGCCAGCAGTGAGGAGCTAGCACGTGGAGACAATGAGCAGTTCTTC
NA	NA	TRBV4-1	TRBJ2-7	CTSSPLDGSPSEQYF	TGCACCAGCAGCCCCCTAGACGGGAGTCCCTCCGAGCAGTACTTC
NA	NA	TRBV6-1	TRBJ1-4	CASSFDGATNEKLFF	TGTGCCAGCAGTTTCGACGGAGCAACTAATGAAAAACTGTTTTTT
TRBD1	once	TRBV19	TRBJ2-7	CASRGQGFDEQYF	TGTGCCAGTCGGGGACAGGGGTTCGACGAGCAGTACTTC
TRBD2	NA	TRBV7-6	TRBJ2-3	CASSSLASGGGSTDTQYF	TGTGCCAGCAGCTCCCTTGCTAGCGGTGGGGGATCAACAGATACGCAGTATTTT
NA	NA	TRBV11-2	TRBJ2-7	CASSLYERTYEQYF	TGTGCCAGCAGCTTATATGAGAGAACCTACGAGCAGTACTTC
NA	NA	TRBV28	TRBJ2-2	CASRGHSNTGELFF	TGTGCCTCTCGGGGACACTCGAACACCGGGGAGCTGTTTTTT
NA	NA	TRBV27	TRBJ1-4	CASSLAGSNEKLFF	TGTGCCAGCAGTTTAGCAGGGTCAAATGAAAAACTGTTTTTT
NA	NA	TRBV2	TRBJ2-7	CASSESGGISYEQYF	TGTGCCAGCAGTGAGAGTGGCGGGATCTCCTACGAGCAGTACTTC
NA	NA	TRBV9	TRBJ2-3	CASSVGASSTDTQYF	TGTGCCAGCAGCGTAGGAGCGTCCAGCACAGATACGCAGTATTTT
TRBD2	NA	TRBV7-3	TRBJ2-1	CASSLSSTGGSSWFF	TGTGCCAGCAGCCTAAGCAGCACGGGAGGTTCTTCGTGGTTCTTC
NA	NA	TRBV7-8	TRBJ2-1	CASSLASADLMELSYNEQFF	TGTGCCAGCAGCTTAGCGTCAGCAGACTTGATGGAGCTTTCCTACAATGAGCAGTTCTTC
TRBD1	NA	TRBV5-6	TRBJ2-1	CASAWGTGGTNEQFF	TGTGCCAGCGCCTGGGGGACAGGGGGGACCAATGAGCAGTTCTTC
NA	NA	TRBV4-3	TRBJ1-5	CASSPAVGDQPQHF	TGCGCCAGCAGCCCGGCGGTTGGCGATCAGCCCCAGCATTTT
NA	NA	TRBV5-5	TRBJ2-7	CASSLEVGLSEQYF	TGTGCCAGCAGCTTGGAAGTGGGCCTCAGCGAGCAGTACTTC
NA	NA	TRBV6-6	TRBJ2-7	CASSPSVVSSYEQYF	TGTGCCAGCAGCCCCTCTGTGGTCAGCTCCTACGAGCAGTACTTC
TRBD1	NA	TRBV4-3	TRBJ2-3	CASGTGKADTQYF	TGCGCCAGCGGGACAGGGAAAGCAGATACGCAGTATTTT
NA	NA	TRBV6-5	TRBJ1-1	CASSYRGGNTEAFF	TGTGCCAGCAGTTACCGGGGGGGGAACACTGAAGCTTTCTTT
TRBD1	NA	TRBV19	TRBJ2-1	CASRRPTGGFLDEQFF	TGTGCCAGTAGGAGACCGACAGGGGGGTTTCTTGATGAGCAGTTCTTC
NA	NA	TRBV19	TRBJ2-7	CASSTVTYDNEQYF	TGTGCCAGTAGTACGGTTACTTACGACAACGAGCAGTACTTC
NA	NA	TRBV6-1	TRBJ1-2	CASSELLGAYGYTF	TGTGCCAGCAGTGAGTTATTGGGAGCCTATGGCTACACCTTC
NA	NA	TRBV6-5	TRBJ2-7	CASRPGGIYEQYF	TGTGCCAGCAGACCCGGAGGGATCTACGAGCAGTACTTC
NA	NA	TRBV15	TRBJ1-5	CATSRDFAGSSNQPQHF	TGTGCCACCAGCAGAGATTTCGCAGGGTCTAGCAATCAGCCCCAGCATTTT
NA	NA	TRBV5-6	TRBJ2-3	CASSWGGPTYTDTQYF	TGTGCCAGCAGCTGGGGAGGCCCTACCTACACAGATACGCAGTATTTT
NA	NA	TRBV29-1	TRBJ2-2	CSVDGSGGGELFF	TGCAGCGTTGACGGGAGTGGGGGCGGGGAGCTGTTTTTT
NA	few	TRBV7-3	TRBJ1-1	CASSPRGAGIEAFF	TGTGCCAGCAGCCCAAGGGGTGCAGGGATTGAAGCTTTCTTT
TRBD2	NA	TRBV18	TRBJ2-5	CASSPPIGGETQYF	TGTGCCAGCTCACCACCGATCGGGGGGGAGACCCAGTACTTC